This T cell receptor beta chain came from a study of T cell responses to AZD1222 COVID-19 vaccine. With regard to this clone: The target antigen is unknown.

Study-wide findings and caveats: Females made up more of the donors, who were largely white British, and clonal diversity may have come out too low. Across the whole spike, CD4 TCRs peaked at regions 160-218 and 743-854. Without day 14 samples, only post-peak T cell repertoires were studied. The study found Spike-specific TCR breadth and depth rose after two AZD1222 doses.

Libraries were prepared by immunoSEQ multiplex PCR; TCRdb keeps only in-frame clonotypes and omits some of them. The sample lists around 80,000 clones, roughly nine tenths occurring once. This CDR3 region has 18 residues. Losses at the gene ends were 0 bases for V and 0 bases for J; bases not matched to a gene: 6. Germline lookup yields CDR1 SQVTM and CDR2 ANQGSEA. The genes are TRBV29-1 and TRBJ2-1; 12 positions match TRBD1. The sequence came from an adult who received the AZD1222 COVID-19 vaccine. The specimen was peripheral blood, collected 28 days after the second AZD1222 dose. CDR3 sequence reads: CSVEDRDRGRLSYNEQFF. CDR3 DNA: TGCAGCGTTGAAGACCGGGACAGGGGGCGCCTCTCCTACAATGAGCAGTTCTTC.